This note documents a single TCR beta chain sequence. Its target is unknown. This record comes from a study of CD8+ T cells in alopecia areata. Overall study findings and caveats: Among patients, TCR sharing was less clear than in mice, a difference possibly due in part to HLA diversity in the patient population. The study found higher clonality in lesional than normal scalp, especially in alopecia totalis/universalis.

Peripheral blood and lesional scalp punch biopsies were taken from alopecia areata patients. Trimming took 0 bases from V and 7 from J, leaving 25 bases between them. The germline V gene encodes CDR1 SGHDN and CDR2 FVKESK. There are 19 residues in the CDR3. Investigators isolated RNA and reverse transcribed it into cDNA to act as the sequencing template. Profiled with immunoSEQ multiplex PCR; TCRdb holds only in-frame clones, not every one. This sample has some 130,000 clones; around 60% occur once, and the top ten carry 6.4%. This TCR was sampled from a human donor with alopecia areata. The sequenced sample was CD4+ T cells sorted from blood, obtained at week 0. The V call is TRBV14, the J call TRBJ2-1; D might be TRBD2 (6 bases). This CDR3 reads CASSQELPRKRAKRNEQFF. CDR3 DNA sequence: TGTGCCAGCAGCCAAGAACTACCTCGAAAGCGGGCAAAAAGGAATGAGCAGTTCTTC. The full variable domain, completed using reference TRBV14 and TRBJ2-1, is EAGVTQFPSHSVIEKGQTVTLRCDPISGHDNLYWYRRVMGKEIKFLLHFVKESKQDESGMPNNRFLAERTGGTYSTLKVQPAELEDSGVYFCASSQELPRKRAKRNEQFFGPGTRLTVL.